The 15 T cell receptor beta chains listed next were all sequenced from one sample in a study of blood T cell repertoires in COVID-19. TCRdb keeps only in-frame clones here, not all; method: immunoSEQ multiplex PCR. The sample lists about 370,000 clones; roughly nine tenths were seen once. Sequenced input: peripheral blood. These receptors all come from a woman aged 30 to 39 with COVID-19, enrolled during active disease.

This rearrangement joins TRBV2 to TRBJ2-1, with 8 bases that match TRBD2. Germline V gene lookup returns CDR1 SNHLY and CDR2 FYNNEI. Trimming cost V 3 bases and J 4 bases; bases outside gene matches: 5. The CDR3 has 15 amino acids. The CDR3 DNA is TGTGCCAGCAGTGATTGGACGGGAGGGTACAATGAGCAGTTCTTC. The encoded protein is CASSDWTGGYNEQFF.

The J gene is TRBJ1-2, the V gene TRBV19; D might be TRBD1 (5 bases). The V gene lost 3 bases and the J gene lost 5 bases, with 16 bases spanning the gap. The CDR3 contains 15 residues. Germline V gene data show CDR1 as LNHDA and CDR2 as SQIVND (reference sequence). The CDR3 nucleotides are TGTGCCAGTAGTATCACCCAGGGCCGCCCTTATGGCTACACCTTC. Its translation: CASSITQGRPYGYTF. The full variable domain, in which reference TRBV19 and TRBJ1-2 provide the parts outside the CDR3, is DGGITQSPKYLFRKEGQNVTLSCEQNLNHDAMYWYRQDPGQGLRLIYYSQIVNDFQKGDIAEGYSVSREKKESFPLTVTSAQKNPTAFYLCASSITQGRPYGYTFGSGTRLTVV.

V and J are TRBV5-4 and TRBJ2-1; TRBD2 agrees at 7 bases. The V segment lost 4 bases and the J segment 7 bases; nucleotides outside the gene matches: 11. This CDR3 region has 15 residues. Germline V gene data show CDR1 as SGHNT and CDR2 as YYREEE (reference sequence). The CDR3 loop reads CASSASAGVENEQFF. DNA for the CDR3: TGTGCCAGCAGCGCTAGTGCGGGGGTAGAAAATGAGCAGTTCTTC.

The J gene is TRBJ2-1, the V gene TRBV3-1 (or the pseudogene TRBV3-2); possibly TRBD1 for D (6 bases). The germline V and J ends were trimmed by 4 bases and 7 bases, with 17 bases remaining between them. Per the germline V gene, CDR1 is LGHDT and CDR2 is YNNKEL (reference sequence). CDR3 size: 15 residues. The CDR3 reads CASSPIRGPGNEQFF. The CDR3 nucleotides read TGTGCCAGCAGCCCGATCAGGGGACCGGGGAATGAGCAGTTCTTC.

The chain combines TRBV18 with TRBJ1-3, with D unresolved. The CDR3 has 17 amino acids. Trimming removed 1 base at V and 3 bases at J, with 16 bases between. Germline V CDR1 and CDR2: KGHSH, LQKENI. CDR3 loop: CASSPLLRASGGNTIYF. CDR3 in DNA: TGTGCCAGCTCACCACTGCTCCGAGCTTCGGGTGGAAACACCATATATTTT.

The chain employs TRBV5-5 and TRBJ2-7, with D perhaps matching TRBD2 (6 bases). The CDR3 runs 17 residues. The ends were cut back, 0 bases at V and 1 base at J, with 17 bases in the middle. Per the germline V gene, CDR1 is SGHKS and CDR2 is YYEKEE (reference sequence). CDR3 DNA: TGTGCCAGCAGCTTGGAAATACCGGGACTGGGTTCCTACGAGCAGTACTTC. This sequence encodes CASSLEIPGLGSYEQYF.

V and J are TRBV5-6 and TRBJ2-3; 10 nucleotides agree with TRBD2. The CDR3 runs 16 residues. The germline CDR1 and CDR2 sequences are SGHDT and YYEEEE. Germline trimming cut 4 bases from V and 4 bases from J; bases unmatched to any gene: 9. CDR3 DNA sequence: TGTGCCAGCAGCGCATCAGCGGGGGGGCTTTCAGATACGCAGTATTTT. Protein sequence: CASSASAGGLSDTQYF.

This clone occurred a few times. This chain uses TRBV5-4 with TRBJ1-1; D not resolved. Trimming shortened V by 4 bases and J by 1 base, and 5 bases separated the two germline ends. CDR3 length: 12 amino acids. The germline V gene has CDR1 SGHNT and CDR2 YYREEE (reference sequence). CDR3 protein: CASSGGNTEAFF. CDR3 in DNA: TGTGCCAGCAGCGGCGGGAACACTGAAGCTTTCTTT. Full variable domain (outside the CDR3, taken from reference TRBV5-4 and TRBJ1-1): ETGVTQSPTHLIKTRGQQVTLRCSSQSGHNTVSWYQQALGQGPQFIFQYYREEENGRGNFPPRFSGLQFPNYSSELNVNALELDDSALYLCASSGGNTEAFFGQGTRLTVV.

The chain uses TRBV28 and TRBJ2-2; 10 nucleotides match TRBD2. This CDR3 is 14 amino acids long. With 7 bases clipped from V and 6 bases from J, the junction kept 5 bases outside the gene matches. Germline CDR1 reads MDHEN; CDR2 reads SYDVKM. CDR3 in amino acids: CASTAAGGAGELFF. The CDR3 DNA follows: TGTGCCAGCACCGCAGCGGGGGGGGCCGGGGAGCTGTTTTTT. Looking up the rest from reference TRBV28 and TRBJ2-2 gives the full variable domain: DVKVTQSSRYLVKRTGEKVFLECVQDMDHENMFWYRQDPGLGLRLIYFSYDVKMKEKGDIPEGYSVSREKKERFSLILESASTNQTSMYLCASTAAGGAGELFFGEGSRLTVL.

J is TRBJ2-3 and V is TRBV7-8; maybe TRBD2 (7 bases). The CDR3 totals 16 residues. The germline gives CDR1 SGHVS, CDR2 FQNEAQ. V lost 1 base and J lost 7, with 18 bases in between. CDR3 amino acids: CASSLGGGAVVNTQYF. CDR3 DNA: TGTGCCAGCAGCTTAGGTGGGGGGGCCGTGGTTAATACGCAGTATTTT.

In this sample, this clone turned up once. The chain has TRBV10-1 and TRBJ2-5; maybe TRBD2 (6 bases). The CDR3 spans 13 residues. V was pared by 7 bases and J by 1 base, with 10 bases between. Germline-derived CDR1 and CDR2 are WNHNN and SYGVQD (reference sequence). The CDR3 DNA is TGCGCCAGCAACACCGGGGGCCAAGAGACCCAGTACTTC. Translation: CASNTGGQETQYF.

V is TRBV19 and J is TRBJ1-2; no clear D. V lost 11 bases and J lost 9, with 25 bases in between. The germline V gene has CDR1 LNHDA and CDR2 SQIVND (reference sequence). This CDR3 comprises 14 residues. CDR3 nucleotides: TGTGCCGGAAAACCAACAGTTACCTCCGTCCGCTACACCTTC. It specifies CAGKPTVTSVRYTF.

This sequence joins TRBV27 and TRBJ2-3, with 8 bases aligning to TRBD2. The CDR3 covers 16 residues. Germline V gene lookup returns CDR1 MNHEY and CDR2 SMNVEV (reference sequence). The trim removed 3 bases at V and 6 bases at J, leaving 11 bases unmatched. The CDR3 DNA follows: TGTGCCAGCAGTTTGGGACCGGGACTAGTGTCCGATACGCAGTATTTT. Translating it yields CASSLGPGLVSDTQYF.

The chain has TRBV21-1 and TRBJ2-5; no check of the table's D call, TRBD1, against the DNA was made. TRBV21-1 is classified as a pseudogene. This CDR3 is 13 amino acids long. The CDR3 here is CASTLRGQETQYF. The CDR3 DNA reads as TGTGCCAGCACCCTAAGGGGGCAAGAGACCCAGTACTTC.

DNA of the CDR3: TGTGCCAGCAGCCGTACAAGCGGGGGGCCGGATACGCAGTATTTT. It is translated as CASSRTSGGPDTQYF. J is TRBJ2-3 and V is TRBV3-1 (or the pseudogene TRBV3-2), with 9 bases fitting TRBD2. V was pared by 4 bases and J by 6 bases, with 8 bases of the junction left unmatched. Germline CDR1 is LGHDT and CDR2 is YNNKEL (reference sequence). The CDR3 loop spans 15 amino acids.